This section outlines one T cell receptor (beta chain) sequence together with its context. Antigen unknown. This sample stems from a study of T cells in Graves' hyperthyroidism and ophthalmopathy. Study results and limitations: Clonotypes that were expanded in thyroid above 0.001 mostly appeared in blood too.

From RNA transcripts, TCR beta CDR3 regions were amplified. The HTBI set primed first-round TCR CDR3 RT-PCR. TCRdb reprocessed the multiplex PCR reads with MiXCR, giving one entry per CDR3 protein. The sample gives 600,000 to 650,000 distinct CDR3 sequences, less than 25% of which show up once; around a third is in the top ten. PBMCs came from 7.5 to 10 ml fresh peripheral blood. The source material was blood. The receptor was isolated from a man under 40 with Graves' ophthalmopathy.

The CDR3 nucleotides read TGCAGTGCTAGAGATCGAGTAGCGCCGGTCGATGAGCAGTTCTTC. It specifies CSARDRVAPVDEQFF. J is TRBJ2-1 and V is TRBV20-1; D might be TRBD2 (5 bases). The CDR3 has 15 residues. Germline V gene sequence: CDR1 DFQATT, CDR2 SNEGSKA (reference sequence). V was cut by 0 bases and J by 8 bases, with 17 bases left in between.